This is a list of T cell receptor beta chains from one sample in a study of blood T cell repertoires in COVID-19. Some clones are missing from TCRdb's copy, which holds only in-frame ones; the method was immunoSEQ multiplex PCR. The sample yields 35,000 to 45,000 clones, about 80% seen once. The sample taken for sequencing was peripheral blood. The receptors shown here come from a man in his 70s with acute or convalescent COVID-19. CDR3s include the opening cysteine and the closing phenylalanine or tryptophan. A D gene is named only where the DNA matches it firmly. The listing skips clone size in some rows; elsewhere it reads once, few, many or a size class.

clone_size	v_call	j_call	d_call	cdr3_aa	cdr3_nt
.	TRBV7-2	TRBJ1-2	.	CASSLSSGAGGYTF	TGTGCCAGCAGCTTATCATCTGGGGCCGGTGGCTACACCTTC
.	TRBV14	TRBJ1-1	.	CASSQSVNTEAFF	TGTGCCAGCAGCCAGTCAGTGAACACTGAAGCTTTCTTT
.	TRBV6-1	TRBJ2-6	.	CASSALLGITQSGANVLTF	TGTGCCAGCAGTGCCCTACTAGGGATAACACAATCTGGGGCCAACGTCCTGACTTTC
.	TRBV7-2	TRBJ2-6	.	CASSLGGFGANVLTF	TGTGCCAGCAGCTTAGGAGGGTTTGGGGCCAACGTCCTGACTTTC
.	TRBV11-2	TRBJ2-7	TRBD2	CASSPIGGRGREQYF	TGTGCCAGCAGCCCGATCGGGGGGCGCGGGAGGGAGCAGTACTTC
.	TRBV30	TRBJ2-2	TRBD1	CAWRGQGNTGELFF	TGTGCCTGGAGGGGACAGGGTAACACCGGGGAGCTGTTTTTT
.	TRBV5-4	TRBJ2-4	TRBD1	CASSLRTGQNIQYF	TGTGCCAGCAGCCTACGGACAGGTCAAAACATTCAGTACTTC
.	TRBV10-3	TRBJ1-2	TRBD1	CAIMGSGTGAYGYTF	TGTGCCATCATGGGATCCGGGACAGGGGCCTATGGCTACACCTTC
.	TRBV11-3	TRBJ2-4	TRBD1	CASSPGTGQVQYF	TGTGCCAGCAGCCCTGGGACAGGGCAGGTTCAGTACTTC
.	TRBV3-1/TRBV3-2	TRBJ2-1	TRBD2	CASSQVRWERGNNEQFF	TGTGCCAGCAGCCAAGTTAGGTGGGAGCGGGGGAACAATGAGCAGTTCTTC
once	TRBV11-3	TRBJ1-3	.	CASSLHTTSGNTIYF	TGTGCCAGCAGCTTACATACTACCTCTGGAAACACCATATATTTT
few	TRBV7-3	TRBJ2-5	TRBD1	CASSPTGAAGETQYF	TGTGCCAGCAGCCCGACAGGGGCGGCTGGAGAGACCCAGTACTTC
.	TRBV12-3/TRBV12-4	TRBJ2-7	.	CASSLMSTYEQYF	TGTGCCAGCAGTTTAATGAGCACCTACGAGCAGTACTTC
.	TRBV5-1	TRBJ1-1	.	CASSLNTPGYTEAFF	TGCGCCAGCAGCCTTAACACCCCGGGTTACACTGAAGCTTTCTTT
.	TRBV10-3	TRBJ2-5	TRBD2	CAISEWGGEETQYF	TGTGCCATCAGTGAGTGGGGGGGGGAAGAGACCCAGTACTTC
few	TRBV6-4	TRBJ1-5	.	CASSVQANQPQHF	TGTGCCAGCAGTGTGCAGGCCAATCAGCCCCAGCATTTT
.	TRBV2	TRBJ1-5	TRBD1	CASSRGQGRGNQPQHF	TGTGCCAGCAGCCGCGGACAGGGTCGGGGCAATCAGCCCCAGCATTTT
.	TRBV7-2	TRBJ2-7	TRBD2	CASSLSWGLAGVEQYF	TGTGCCAGCAGCTTAAGTTGGGGACTAGCGGGGGTAGAGCAGTACTTC
.	TRBV10-3	TRBJ1-5	TRBD1	CAASPGQAGNQPQHF	TGTGCCGCCAGCCCCGGACAGGCGGGCAATCAGCCCCAGCATTTT
.	TRBV5-6	TRBJ1-2	.	CASSLPGTAYGYTF	TGTGCCAGCAGCTTGCCCGGGACTGCCTATGGCTACACCTTC
.	TRBV19	TRBJ1-1	TRBD1	CASSIDPQGEMNTEAFF	TGTGCCAGTAGTATAGATCCCCAGGGGGAAATGAACACTGAAGCTTTCTTT
.	TRBV7-2	TRBJ1-4	.	CASSSPGRNEKLFF	TGTGCCAGCAGCTCCCCAGGGCGTAATGAAAAACTGTTTTTT
.	TRBV6-4	TRBJ2-2	TRBD1	CASSRQGPSTGELFF	TGTGCCAGTAGCAGACAGGGGCCGTCCACCGGGGAGCTGTTTTTT
.	TRBV7-9	TRBJ1-3	.	CASSARVTVTGNTIYF	TGTGCCAGCAGCGCCCGAGTGACAGTGACTGGAAACACCATATATTTT
few	TRBV11-2	TRBJ2-4	.	CASSPILAKNIQYF	TGTGCCAGCAGCCCGATACTAGCCAAAAACATTCAGTACTTC
.	TRBV11-2	TRBJ1-6	.	CASSFEFGSSYNSPLHF	TGTGCCAGCTCCTTCGAGTTCGGGAGCTCCTATAATTCACCCCTCCACTTT
.	TRBV4-2	TRBJ1-2	.	CASSQEQGLTYGYTF	TGTGCCAGCAGCCAAGAACAGGGATTAACCTATGGCTACACCTTC
.	TRBV30	TRBJ1-6	.	CAWSVGTNNSPLHF	TGTGCCTGGAGTGTTGGGACTAATAATTCACCCCTCCACTTT